This TCR beta chain was observed in a study of cytomegalovirus exposure and HLA in healthy donors. Germline loops: CDR1 SGHTA, CDR2 FQGTGA. Trimming removed 3 bases at V and 4 bases at J, with 12 bases between. The CDR3 has 14 residues. The PCR made use of 60 Vbeta and 13 Jbeta primers. The method was immunoSEQ multiplex PCR; TCRdb's version includes in-frame clones alone and lacks a portion of them. The table shows around 150,000 clones, with around 84% occurring only once. The chain couples TRBV7-3 to TRBJ1-1, with D tentatively TRBD1 (5 bases). Sequenced input: PBMCs. This TCR was sampled from a man between 18 and 29 years old in good health and CMV-seropositive. The CDR3 sequence: CASSFNGGSTEAFF. CDR3 DNA sequence: TGTGCCAGCAGCTTTAACGGGGGGAGCACTGAAGCTTTCTTT.